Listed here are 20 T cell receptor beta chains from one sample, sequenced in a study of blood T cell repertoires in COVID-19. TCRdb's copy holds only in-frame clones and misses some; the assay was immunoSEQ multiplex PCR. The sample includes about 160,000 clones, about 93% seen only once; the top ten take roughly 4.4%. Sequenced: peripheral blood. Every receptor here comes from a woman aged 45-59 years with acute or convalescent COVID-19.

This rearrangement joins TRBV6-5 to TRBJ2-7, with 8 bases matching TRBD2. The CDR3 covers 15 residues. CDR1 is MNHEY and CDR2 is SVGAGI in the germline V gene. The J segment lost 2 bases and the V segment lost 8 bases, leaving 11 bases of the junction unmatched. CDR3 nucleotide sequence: TGTGCCAGCTCTTTGCTCGTAGCGGGAACCTACGAGCAGTACTTC. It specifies CASSLLVAGTYEQYF.

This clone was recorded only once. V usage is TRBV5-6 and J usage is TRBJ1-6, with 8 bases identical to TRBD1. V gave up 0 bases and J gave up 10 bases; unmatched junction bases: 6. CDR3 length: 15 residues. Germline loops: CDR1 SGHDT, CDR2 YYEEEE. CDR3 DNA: TGTGCCAGCAGCTTGGATGACAGGGGCAACTCACCCCTCCACTTT. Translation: CASSLDDRGNSPLHF.

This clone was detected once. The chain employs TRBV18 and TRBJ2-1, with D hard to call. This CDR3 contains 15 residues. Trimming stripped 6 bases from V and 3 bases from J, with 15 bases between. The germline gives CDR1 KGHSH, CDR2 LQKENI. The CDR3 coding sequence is TGTGCCAGCTCGACCAGGTCCGAAGGCTACAATGAGCAGTTCTTC. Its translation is CASSTRSEGYNEQFF.

The CDR3 here is CASSQAGQGRGGGYTF. CDR3 in DNA: TGCGCCAGCAGCCAAGCAGGACAGGGGCGAGGGGGGGGCTACACCTTC. The chain combines TRBV4-1 with TRBJ1-2; 9 bases match TRBD1. V was clipped by 1 base and J by 8 bases; unmatched bases: 11. This CDR3 region has 16 residues. Germline CDR1 is MGHRA and CDR2 is YSYEKL.

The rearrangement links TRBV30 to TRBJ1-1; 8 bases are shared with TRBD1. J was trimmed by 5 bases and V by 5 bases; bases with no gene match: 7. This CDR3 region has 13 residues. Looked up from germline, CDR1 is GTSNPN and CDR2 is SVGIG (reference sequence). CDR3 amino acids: CAWSLNRGTEAFF. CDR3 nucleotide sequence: TGTGCCTGGTCGCTAAACAGGGGGACTGAAGCTTTCTTT.

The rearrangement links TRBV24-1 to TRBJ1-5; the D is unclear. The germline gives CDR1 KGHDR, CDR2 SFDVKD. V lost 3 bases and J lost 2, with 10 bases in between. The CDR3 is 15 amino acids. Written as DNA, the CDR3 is TGTGCCACCAGTGATCCGACGGCGGGCAATCAGCCCCAGCATTTT. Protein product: CATSDPTAGNQPQHF.

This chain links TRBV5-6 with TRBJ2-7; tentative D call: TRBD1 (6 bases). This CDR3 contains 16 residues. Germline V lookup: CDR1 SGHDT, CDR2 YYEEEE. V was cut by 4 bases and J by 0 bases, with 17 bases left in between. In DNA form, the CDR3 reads TGTGCCAGCAGCCTCCTGACAGGCTTTCTCTCCTACGAGCAGTACTTC. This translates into CASSLLTGFLSYEQYF.

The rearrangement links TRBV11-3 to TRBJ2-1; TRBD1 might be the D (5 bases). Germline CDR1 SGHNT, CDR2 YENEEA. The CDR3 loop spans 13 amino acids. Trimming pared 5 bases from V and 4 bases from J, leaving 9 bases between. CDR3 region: CASSARTYNEQFF. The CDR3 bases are TGTGCCAGCAGCGCCAGGACATACAATGAGCAGTTCTTC.

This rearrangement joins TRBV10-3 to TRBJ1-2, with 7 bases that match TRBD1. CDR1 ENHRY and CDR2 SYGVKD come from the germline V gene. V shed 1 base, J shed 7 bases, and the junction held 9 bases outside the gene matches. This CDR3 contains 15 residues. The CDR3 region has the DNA TGTGCCATCAGTGAGTATGACGGGGGACAGAGTGGCTACACCTTC. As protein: CAISEYDGGQSGYTF.

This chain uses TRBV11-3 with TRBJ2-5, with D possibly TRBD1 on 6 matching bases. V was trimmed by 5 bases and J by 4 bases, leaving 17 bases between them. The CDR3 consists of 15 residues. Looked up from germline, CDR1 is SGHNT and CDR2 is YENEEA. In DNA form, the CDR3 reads TGTGCCAGCAGCACCCGACAGGATGCTGGAGAGACCCAGTACTTC. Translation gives CASSTRQDAGETQYF.

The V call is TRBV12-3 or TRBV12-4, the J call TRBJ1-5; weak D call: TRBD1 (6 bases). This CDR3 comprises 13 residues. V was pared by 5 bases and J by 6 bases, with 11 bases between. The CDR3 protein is CASSIQGSQPQHF. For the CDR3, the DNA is TGTGCCAGCAGTATACAGGGCTCTCAGCCCCAGCATTTT.

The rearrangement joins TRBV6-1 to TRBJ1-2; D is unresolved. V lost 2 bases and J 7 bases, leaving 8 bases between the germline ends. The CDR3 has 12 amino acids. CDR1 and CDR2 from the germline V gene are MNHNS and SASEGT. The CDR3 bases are TGTGCCAGCAGTGAATATGGAGGTGGCTACACCTTC. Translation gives CASSEYGGGYTF.

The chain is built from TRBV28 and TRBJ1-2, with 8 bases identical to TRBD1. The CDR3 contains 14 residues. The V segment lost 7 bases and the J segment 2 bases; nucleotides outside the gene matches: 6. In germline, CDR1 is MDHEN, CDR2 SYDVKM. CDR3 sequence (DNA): TGTGCCAGCACCTCAGGGGGCCAGAACTATGGCTACACCTTC. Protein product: CASTSGGQNYGYTF.

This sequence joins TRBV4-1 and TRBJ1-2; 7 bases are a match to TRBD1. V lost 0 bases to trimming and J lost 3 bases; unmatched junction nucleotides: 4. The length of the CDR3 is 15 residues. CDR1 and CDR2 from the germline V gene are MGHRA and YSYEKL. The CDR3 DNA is TGCGCCAGCAGCCAAGACCCAGGGGGTTACTATGGCTACACCTTC. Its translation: CASSQDPGGYYGYTF.

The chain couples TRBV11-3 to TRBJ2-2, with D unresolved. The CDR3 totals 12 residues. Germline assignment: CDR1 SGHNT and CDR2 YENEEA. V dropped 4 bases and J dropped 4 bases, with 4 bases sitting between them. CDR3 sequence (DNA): TGTGCCAGCAGCTCCCGCACCGGGGAGCTGTTTTTT. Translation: CASSSRTGELFF.

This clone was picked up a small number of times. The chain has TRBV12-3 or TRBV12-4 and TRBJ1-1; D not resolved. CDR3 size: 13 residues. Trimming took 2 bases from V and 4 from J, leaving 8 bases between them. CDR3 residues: CASSLREGTEAFF. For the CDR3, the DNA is TGTGCCAGCAGTTTACGGGAGGGCACTGAAGCTTTCTTT.

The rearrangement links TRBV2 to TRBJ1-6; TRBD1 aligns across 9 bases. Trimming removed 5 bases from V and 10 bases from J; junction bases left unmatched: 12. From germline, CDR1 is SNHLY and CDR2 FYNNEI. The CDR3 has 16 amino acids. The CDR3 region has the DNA TGTGCCAGCAGTTTGGTTCGGGACAGGGATCGATCACCCCTCCACTTT. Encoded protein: CASSLVRDRDRSPLHF.

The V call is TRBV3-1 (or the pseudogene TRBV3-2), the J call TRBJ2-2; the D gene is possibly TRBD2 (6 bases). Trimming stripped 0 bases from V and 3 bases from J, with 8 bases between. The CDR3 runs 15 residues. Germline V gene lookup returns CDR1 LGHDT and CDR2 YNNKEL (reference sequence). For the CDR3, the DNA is TGTGCCAGCAGCCAAGAGTTAGCGGACACCGGGGAGCTGTTTTTT. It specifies CASSQELADTGELFF.

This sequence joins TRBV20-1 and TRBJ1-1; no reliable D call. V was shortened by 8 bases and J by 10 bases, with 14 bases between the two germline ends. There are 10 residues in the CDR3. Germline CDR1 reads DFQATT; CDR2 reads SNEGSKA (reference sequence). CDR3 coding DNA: TGCAGTATCCTTGATGCGAGAGCTTTCTTT. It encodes CSILDARAFF.

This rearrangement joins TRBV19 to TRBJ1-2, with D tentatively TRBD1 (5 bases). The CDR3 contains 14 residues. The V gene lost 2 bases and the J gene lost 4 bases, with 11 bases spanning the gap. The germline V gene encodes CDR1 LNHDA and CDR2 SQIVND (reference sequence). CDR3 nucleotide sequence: TGTGCCAGTAGTATACAGGATCAGGGCTATGGCTACACCTTC. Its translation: CASSIQDQGYGYTF.